A selection of T cell receptor beta chains follows, all from one sample in a study of sequential checkpoint blockade in melanoma. Only in-frame clones appear in the TCRdb table, and some are missing; sequencing was by immunoSEQ multiplex PCR. The sample holds about 1,700 clones, around a fifth seen once. Sequenced here: tumor tissue (inferred from file names), sampled from a patient given nivolumab and ipilimumab in sequence. The receptor source for this set is a human donor with melanoma. Both conserved end residues are part of each CDR3. D genes are given only for firm matches. The listing skips clone size in some rows; elsewhere it reads once, few, many or a size class.

j_call clone_size v_call d_call cdr3_nt cdr3_aa
TRBJ2-7 few TRBV6-8 TRBD1 TGTGCCAGCAGTAAGAGACAGGGGGCTTACTACGAGCAGTACTTC CASSKRQGAYYEQYF
TRBJ2-7 NA TRBV6-8 NA TGTGCCAGCAGTGATCCTAGTACCCTTAGCTACGAGCAGTACTTC CASSDPSTLSYEQYF
TRBJ1-6 medium-sized TRBV11-3 NA TGTGCCAGCAGCTTGGGGGGGGTCCCTAATTCACCCCTCCACTTT CASSLGGVPNSPLHF
TRBJ2-3 NA TRBV9 NA TGTGCCAGCAGTGCGGTGGGAGATACGCAGTATTTT CASSAVGDTQYF
TRBJ2-2 NA TRBV19 NA TGTGCCAGTAGTGGGGGACACTCGGAGGCCGGGGAGCTGTTTTTT CASSGGHSEAGELFF
TRBJ2-7 NA TRBV10-2 NA TGCGCCAGCAAACGGGAGCTTTCCTACGAGCAGTACTTC CASKRELSYEQYF
TRBJ1-1 NA TRBV18 NA TGTGCCAGCTCACCCATGACGACAGTAAATGAAGCTTTCTTT CASSPMTTVNEAFF
TRBJ2-7 NA TRBV28 NA TGTGCCAGCAGTTTACCAGGGGGGTCCTACGAGCAGTACTTC CASSLPGGSYEQYF
TRBJ1-5 few TRBV28 NA TGTGCCAGTTTGACAGGTGGAGATCAGCCCCAGCATTTT CASLTGGDQPQHF
TRBJ2-1 NA TRBV6-8 NA TGTGCCAGCAGGCGACCGATCGGAAGGCCAGCGTTTTCCTACAATGAGCAGTTCTTC CASRRPIGRPAFSYNEQFF
TRBJ1-4 few TRBV6-8 NA TGTGCCAGCAGACCCACACAAGGAGGTTGGGAAAAACTGTTTTTT CASRPTQGGWEKLFF
TRBJ1-1 few TRBV9 NA TGTGCCAGCAGCGTAGAACAGTACACTGAAGCTTTCTTT CASSVEQYTEAFF
TRBJ2-6 NA TRBV5-1 NA TGCGCCAGCAGCCCCAGATCTGGGGCCAACGTCCTGACTTTC CASSPRSGANVLTF
TRBJ2-3 medium-sized TRBV6-8 NA TGTGCCAGCAGTCCGGTGGGACTCAATACGCAGTATTTT CASSPVGLNTQYF
TRBJ2-3 few TRBV6-8 NA TGTGCCAGCAGTGACCTGGGGGACGGCAGCACAGATACGCAGTATTTT CASSDLGDGSTDTQYF
TRBJ2-2 NA TRBV5-1 NA TGCGCCAGCAGTCTCGACAGGACGAACACCGGGGAGCTGTTTTTT CASSLDRTNTGELFF
TRBJ2-1 few TRBV19 TRBD2 TGTGCCAGTAGTACACTAGCGACGAGCTCCTACAATGAGCAGTTCTTC CASSTLATSSYNEQFF
TRBJ2-7 few TRBV23-1 NA TGCGCCAGCAGTCAATGTCTTACAGGGAGTTGGGCCTACGAGCAGTACTTC CASSQCLTGSWAYEQYF
TRBJ2-7 NA TRBV28 NA TGTGCCAGCAGTTTATTGCCCGGCCGCGGGGTAGGGCAGTACTTC CASSLLPGRGVGQYF
TRBJ1-2 NA TRBV9 NA TGTGCCAGCAGCGTTGACACAGCCGCGTATGGCTACACCTTC CASSVDTAAYGYTF